The rows below give T cell receptor beta chains drawn from one sample of a study of T cell repertoires in cytomegalovirus infection. TCRdb reprocessed the reads via MiXCR and lists one record per CDR3 protein. The sample holds roughly 69,000 distinct CDR3 sequences; 20% are singletons and the top ten take over 60%. Their antigens remain unidentified. The sample was CD8+ T cells from cultured PBMCs, taken from culture after CMV antigen stimulation. The receptors were gathered from a human donor in good health (CMV status not recorded). Some clones in this sample may be carry-over from other donors' samples. Both conserved end residues are part of each CDR3. The order of the fields is clone size, V gene, D gene, J gene, CDR3 protein, CDR3 DNA. The D gene is left open where the match is weak. A clone size is listed for some rows: how often the clone was seen (once, few, many), or a class if it is expanded.

few	TRBV7-9	TRBD1	TRBJ1-6	CASSLEGQVNSPLHF	TGTGCCAGCAGCTTAGAGGGACAGGTTAATTCACCCCTCCACTTT
few	TRBV7-2	-	TRBJ2-6	CASSSDRWPFSGANVLTF	TGTGCCAGCAGCTCTGACAGGTGGCCATTCTCTGGGGCCAACGTCCTGACTTTC
-	TRBV7-2	-	TRBJ1-6	CASSLGTGSNSPLHF	TGTGCCAGCAGCTTAGGAACGGGGTCCAATTCACCCCTCCACTTT
few	TRBV4-1	-	TRBJ2-1	CASSQGLNREQFF	TGCGCCAGCAGCCAAGGACTCAACCGGGAGCAGTTCTTC
-	TRBV7-8	TRBD1	TRBJ2-7	CASSPQGFGYEQYF	TGTGCCAGCAGCCCACAGGGGTTTGGGTACGAGCAGTACTTC
many	TRBV4-3	TRBD2	TRBJ2-3	CASSQLSSGVADTQYF	TGCGCCAGCAGCCAATTGAGCAGCGGGGTAGCAGATACGCAGTATTTT
many	TRBV12-3/TRBV12-4	-	TRBJ1-5	CASTLPETNQPQHF	TGTGCCAGCACCCTCCCAGAGACCAATCAGCCCCAGCATTTT
few	TRBV29-1	-	TRBJ2-2	CSVEDRFTGELFF	TGCAGCGTTGAAGATCGGTTTACCGGGGAGCTGTTTTTT
-	TRBV7-2	-	TRBJ1-1	CASSLPRGGVNTEAFF	TGTGCCAGCAGCTTACCGAGAGGCGGGGTGAACACTGAAGCTTTCTTT
-	TRBV11-3	-	TRBJ1-4	CASSRKRGLEKIDEKLFF	TGTGCCAGCAGCCGAAAACGGGGGCTCGAAAAAATAGATGAAAAACTGTTTTTT
-	TRBV11-2	TRBD2	TRBJ2-3	CASRERGAGGTDTQYF	TGTGCCAGCAGGGAGCGGGGGGCCGGAGGAACAGATACGCAGTATTTT
few	TRBV7-9	-	TRBJ2-7	CASSLVLNPYEQYF	TGTGCCAGCAGCTTAGTCCTCAATCCCTACGAGCAGTACTTC
-	TRBV4-1	-	TRBJ1-1	CASGIDGQSNTEAFF	TGCGCCAGCGGCATAGACGGACAGTCAAACACTGAAGCTTTCTTT
-	TRBV11-2	-	TRBJ2-7	CASSPSGWQITYEQYF	TGTGCCAGCAGCCCCAGTGGTTGGCAGATCACCTACGAGCAGTACTTC
few	TRBV7-4	-	TRBJ1-2	CASSLGGPNYGYTF	TGTGCCAGCAGCTTGGGGGGCCCAAACTATGGCTACACCTTC